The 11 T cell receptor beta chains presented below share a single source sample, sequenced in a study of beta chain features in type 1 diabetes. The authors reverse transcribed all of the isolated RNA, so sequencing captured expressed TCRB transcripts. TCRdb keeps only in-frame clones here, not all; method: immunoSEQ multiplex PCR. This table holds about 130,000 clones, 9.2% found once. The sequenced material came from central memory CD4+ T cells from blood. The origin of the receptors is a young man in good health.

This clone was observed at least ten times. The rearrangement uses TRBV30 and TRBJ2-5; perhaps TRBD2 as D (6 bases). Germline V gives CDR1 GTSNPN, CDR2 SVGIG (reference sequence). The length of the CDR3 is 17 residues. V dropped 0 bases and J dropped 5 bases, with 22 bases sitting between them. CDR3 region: CAWSVRLGLKREETQYF. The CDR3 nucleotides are TGTGCCTGGAGTGTACGTCTGGGACTCAAGAGGGAGGAGACCCAGTACTTC.

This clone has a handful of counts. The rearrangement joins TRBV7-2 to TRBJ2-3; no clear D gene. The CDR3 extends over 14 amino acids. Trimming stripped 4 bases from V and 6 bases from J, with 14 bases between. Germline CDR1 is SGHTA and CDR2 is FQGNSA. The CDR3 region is CASSSALTPDTQYF. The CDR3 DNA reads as TGTGCCAGCAGCTCCGCCCTAACGCCGGATACGCAGTATTTT. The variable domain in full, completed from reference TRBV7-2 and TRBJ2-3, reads GAGVSQSPSNKVTEKGKDVELRCDPISGHTALYWYRQSLGQGLEFLIYFQGNSAPDKSGLPSDRFSAERTGGSVSTLTIQRTQQEDSAVYLCASSSALTPDTQYFGPGTRLTVL.

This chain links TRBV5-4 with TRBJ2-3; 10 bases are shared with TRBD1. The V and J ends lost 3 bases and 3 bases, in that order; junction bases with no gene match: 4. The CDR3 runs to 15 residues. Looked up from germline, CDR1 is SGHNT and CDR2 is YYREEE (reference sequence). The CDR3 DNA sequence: TGTGCCAGCAGCTCCGGACAGGGGGGAACAGATACGCAGTATTTT. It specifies CASSSGQGGTDTQYF.

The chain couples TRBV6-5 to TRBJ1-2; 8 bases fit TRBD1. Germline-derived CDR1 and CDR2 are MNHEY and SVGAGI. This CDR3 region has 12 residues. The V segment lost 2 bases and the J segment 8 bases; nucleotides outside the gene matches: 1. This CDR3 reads CASSYDRGGYTF. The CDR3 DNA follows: TGTGCCAGCAGTTACGACAGGGGAGGCTACACCTTC.

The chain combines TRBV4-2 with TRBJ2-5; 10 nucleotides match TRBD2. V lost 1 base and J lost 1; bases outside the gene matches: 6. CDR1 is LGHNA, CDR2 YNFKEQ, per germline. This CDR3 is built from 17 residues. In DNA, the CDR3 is TGTGCCAGCAGCCAAGGAAGTAGCGGGGGGCTCCAAGAGACCCAGTACTTC. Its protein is CASSQGSSGGLQETQYF.

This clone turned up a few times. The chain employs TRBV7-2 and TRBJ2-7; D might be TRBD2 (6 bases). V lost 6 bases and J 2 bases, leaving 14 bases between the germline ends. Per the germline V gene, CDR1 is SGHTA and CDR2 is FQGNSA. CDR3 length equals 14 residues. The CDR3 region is CASRSGTVAYEQYF. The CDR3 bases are TGTGCCAGCAGATCCGGGACTGTAGCCTACGAGCAGTACTTC.

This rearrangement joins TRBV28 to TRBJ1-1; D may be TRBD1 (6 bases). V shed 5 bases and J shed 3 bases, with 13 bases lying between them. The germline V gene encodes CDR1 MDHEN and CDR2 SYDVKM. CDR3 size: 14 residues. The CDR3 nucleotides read TGTGCCAGCAGTCCGCCGGGACACTACACTGAAGCTTTCTTT. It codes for CASSPPGHYTEAFF.

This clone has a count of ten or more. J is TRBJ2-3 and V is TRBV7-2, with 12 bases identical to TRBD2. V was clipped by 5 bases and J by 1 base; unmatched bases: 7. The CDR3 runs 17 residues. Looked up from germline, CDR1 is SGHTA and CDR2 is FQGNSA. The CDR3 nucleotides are TGTGCCAGCAGCACCCGACTAGCGGGGGACCGCACAGATACGCAGTATTTT. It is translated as CASSTRLAGDRTDTQYF.

The CDR3 nucleotides are TGTGCCAGCAGCTTAGCGAGCGGGGGGGCCAAAAACATTCAGTACTTC. Protein sequence: CASSLASGGAKNIQYF. V usage is TRBV7-2 and J usage is TRBJ2-4, with TRBD2 matching 9 bases. CDR1 and CDR2 from the germline V gene are SGHTA and FQGNSA. This CDR3 has 16 amino acids. The ends lost 0 bases at V and 1 base at J; junction bases unmatched: 1.

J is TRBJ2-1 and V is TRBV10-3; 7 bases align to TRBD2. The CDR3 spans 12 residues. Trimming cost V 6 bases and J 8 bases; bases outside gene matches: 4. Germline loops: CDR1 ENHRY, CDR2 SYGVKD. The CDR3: CAIREGGYEQFF. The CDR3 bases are TGTGCCATCAGGGAGGGAGGGTATGAGCAGTTCTTC.

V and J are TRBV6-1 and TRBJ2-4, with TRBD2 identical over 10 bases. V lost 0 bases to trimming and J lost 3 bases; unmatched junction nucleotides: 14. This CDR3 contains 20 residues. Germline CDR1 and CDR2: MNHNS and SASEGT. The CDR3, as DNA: TGTGCCAGCAGTGAAGCCCTTGGTGAGGCAGCGGGGGGGAACAAAAACATTCAGTACTTC. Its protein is CASSEALGEAAGGNKNIQYF.